A selection of T cell receptor beta chains follows, all from one sample in a study of CD4+ T cells in melanoma. TCRdb's table, derived via immunoSEQ multiplex PCR, lists solely in-frame clones and lacks some. This sample carries some 13,000 clones, roughly two thirds of them seen once, and the ten largest clones take approximately 11%. Sequencing was carried out using cells from a culture (not recorded whether cultured in vitro). All receptors come from a human donor with melanoma. Each CDR3 is given with its conserved first and last residue. A D gene is named only where the DNA matches it firmly. Clone size is shown for a subset of rows, as once, few, many or a class of expanded clone.

d_call	v_call	j_call	clone_size	cdr3_aa	cdr3_nt
-	TRBV9	TRBJ2-5	-	CASSLGAGVRETQYF	TGCGCCAGCAGCCTCGGGGCCGGGGTTCGGGAGACCCAGTACTTC
TRBD2	TRBV5-6	TRBJ2-1	-	CASSFPLERGAYNEQFF	TGTGCCAGCAGCTTCCCTCTCGAGCGGGGGGCGTACAATGAGCAGTTCTTC
-	TRBV6-5	TRBJ1-3	-	CASSYEAGGNTIYF	TGTGCCAGCAGTTATGAGGCGGGAGGAAACACCATATATTTT
-	TRBV2	TRBJ2-1	-	CASSRIYPGNEQFF	TGTGCCAGCAGCAGGATATATCCAGGCAATGAGCAGTTCTTC
-	TRBV29-1	TRBJ2-3	-	CSAPGGGGHTQYF	TGCAGCGCCCCAGGGGGCGGGGGGCATACGCAGTATTTT
TRBD1	TRBV5-1	TRBJ2-7	-	CASNRQGSYEQYF	TGCGCCAGCAACCGACAGGGTTCCTACGAGCAGTACTTC
TRBD1	TRBV5-6	TRBJ2-1	-	CASSAAGTGDNEQFF	TGTGCCAGCAGCGCGGCCGGGACAGGAGACAATGAGCAGTTCTTC
-	TRBV5-6	TRBJ1-6	-	CASSRRANLGSPLHF	TGTGCCAGCAGCCGGCGGGCGAATTTGGGCTCACCCCTCCACTTT
-	TRBV29-1	TRBJ2-1	once	CSAGRQYNEQFF	TGCAGCGCTGGGAGGCAGTACAATGAGCAGTTCTTC
TRBD2	TRBV4-1	TRBJ2-3	-	CASRRLAGGPDTQYF	TGCGCCAGCAGGAGGCTAGCGGGGGGGCCGGATACGCAGTATTTT
-	TRBV6-6	TRBJ2-7	-	CASRYHYEQYF	TGTGCCAGCAGATACCATTACGAGCAGTACTTC
TRBD2	TRBV7-9	TRBJ2-3	-	CASSLARSGTSGGFTQYF	TGTGCCAGCAGCTTAGCCCGTTCCGGGACTAGCGGGGGCTTTACGCAGTATTTT
TRBD1	TRBV5-4	TRBJ1-1	-	CASNGGPGGGGESEAFF	TGTGCCAGCAACGGGGGACCAGGGGGCGGGGGTGAATCTGAAGCTTTCTTT
-	TRBV7-9	TRBJ1-5	-	CASSFGGSQPQHF	TGTGCCAGCAGCTTTGGGGGTTCGCAGCCCCAGCATTTT
TRBD2	TRBV7-9	TRBJ2-3	once	CASSFLPGLALSSTDTQYF	TGTGCCAGCAGCTTTTTACCGGGACTAGCACTTTCTAGCACAGATACGCAGTATTTT
TRBD1	TRBV7-8	TRBJ2-5	-	CASRRTGSETQYF	TGTGCCAGCAGAAGGACAGGGTCGGAGACCCAGTACTTC
-	TRBV4-1	TRBJ1-3	few	CASSPGPARSSGNTIYF	TGCGCCAGCAGCCCTGGGCCTGCGAGAAGCTCTGGAAACACCATATATTTT
-	TRBV5-4	TRBJ2-7	-	CASSLPGPTYEQYF	TGTGCCAGCAGTTTGCCAGGGCCAACCTACGAGCAGTACTTC